The clone carrying this T cell receptor (beta chain) was observed a few times. Its antigen is not known. PBMCs were isolated from a 10 ml sample of fresh peripheral blood. The sample is drawn from a study of Graves' ophthalmopathy and Graves' hyperthyroidism. The overall study: Researchers obtained peripheral blood at initial diagnosis, before any treatment had begun.

RNA transcripts yielded amplified TCR beta CDR3 regions. The first-round RT-PCR employed HTBI primers together with the Qiagen OneStep RT-PCR kit. A multiplex PCR was then performed as the second round. TCRdb analysed the multiplex PCR reads with MiXCR anew, one entry per CDR3 protein. The table shows 600,000 to 950,000 distinct CDR3 sequences, with 35% to 50% occurring only once. The CDR3 extends over 15 amino acids. The germline CDR1 and CDR2 sequences are SNHLY and FYNNEI. With 5 bases clipped from V and 1 base from J, the junction kept 6 bases outside the gene matches. Study-level points and caveats: The study's model predicted ophthalmopathy progression at about 68% sensitivity and approximately 72% specificity.

This rearrangement joins TRBV2 to TRBJ2-7; TRBD1 agrees at 9 bases. The sequence derives from an adult man with Graves' ophthalmopathy. Sequencing used peripheral blood. The CDR3 here is CASSFGGTGSYEQYF. The CDR3 nucleotides are TGTGCCAGCAGTTTCGGCGGGACAGGGTCCTACGAGCAGTACTTC.